These 32 T cell receptor beta chains originate from one sample sequenced in a study of identical twins. TCRdb passed the 5' RACE reads through MiXCR, listing each CDR3 protein once. The repertoire holds 500,000 to 550,000 distinct CDR3 sequences, under 25% seen once, with about 0.91% in the top ten. These data were also reused for a study on T cells expressing NK-cell markers.

Sequencing input: CD4+ T cells sorted from blood. Receptor source: a woman younger than 35 in good health.

The chain carries TRBV12-3 or TRBV12-4 and TRBJ2-3; D uncertain. This CDR3 has 13 residues. Trimming shortened V by 5 bases and J by 10 bases, and 16 bases separated the two germline ends. CDR3 sequence: CASSVDLIKAQYF. CDR3 sequence (DNA): TGTGCCAGCAGTGTCGACTTGATCAAGGCGCAGTATTTT.

The chain uses TRBV3-1 and TRBJ2-1; D gene uncertain. Between the trimmed V and J ends, which lost 0 bases and 4 bases, there was a span of 10 bases. Germline V gene data show CDR1 as LGHDT and CDR2 as YNNKEL (reference sequence). The CDR3 runs to 15 residues. The CDR3 sequence: CASSQEHTGYNEQFF. CDR3 coding DNA: TGTGCCAGCAGCCAAGAACATACGGGTTACAATGAGCAGTTCTTC.

The chain employs TRBV15 and TRBJ2-4, with 7 bases matching TRBD2. The germline V gene has CDR1 LNHNV and CDR2 YYDKDF (reference sequence). The CDR3 has 13 residues. V shed 8 bases, J shed 1 base, and the junction held 2 bases outside the gene matches. CDR3 sequence reads: CATAGGAKNIQYF. In nucleotides, the CDR3 is TGTGCCACCGCCGGGGGGGCCAAAAACATTCAGTACTTC.

This clonotype was seen a handful of times. The chain joins TRBV7-8 to TRBJ2-2; TRBD1 aligns across 11 bases. The CDR3 runs 14 residues. Trimming took 5 bases from V and 7 from J; bases not matched to a gene: 3. Germline CDR1 SGHVS, CDR2 FQNEAQ. The CDR3 reads CASSEGTGGGELFF. The DNA of the CDR3 is TGTGCCAGCAGCGAAGGGACAGGGGGCGGGGAGCTGTTTTTT.

The chain is built from TRBV10-3 and TRBJ1-1; unclear D gene. This CDR3 is 14 amino acids long. Germline CDR1 is ENHRY and CDR2 is SYGVKD. The germline V and J ends were trimmed by 6 bases and 4 bases, with 15 bases remaining between them. CDR3 loop: CAIRMGSGSTEAFF. The CDR3 region has the DNA TGTGCCATCAGAATGGGGTCGGGGAGCACTGAAGCTTTCTTT.

The chain employs TRBV2 and TRBJ2-4, with D possibly matching TRBD2 (6 bases). Trimming took off 3 bases at V and 2 bases at J, with 20 bases between the two ends. The CDR3 has 18 amino acids. Germline CDR1 is SNHLY and CDR2 is FYNNEI. The CDR3 DNA follows: TGTGCCAGCAGTGACAGGGCACTAGGCGGGGCAACCAAAAACATTCAGTACTTC. Translation: CASSDRALGGATKNIQYF.

There are a few counts of this clonotype. The V gene is TRBV10-3, the J gene TRBJ2-1; 9 bases are a match to TRBD1. After removal of 10 bases from V and 3 bases from J, the junction contained 19 bases not matched to a gene. The CDR3 totals 18 residues. Germline-derived CDR1 and CDR2 are ENHRY and SYGVKD. CDR3: CATRPGQGGAPGYNEQFF. The CDR3 DNA reads as TGTGCCACCAGACCGGGACAGGGAGGCGCCCCCGGCTACAATGAGCAGTTCTTC.

This chain uses TRBV7-2 with TRBJ2-5; the D call may be TRBD1 or TRBD2 (5 bases each). CDR3 length: 14 amino acids. Germline V gene lookup returns CDR1 SGHTA and CDR2 FQGNSA. V lost 2 bases, J lost 4 bases, and 11 bases lay in between. CDR3 sequence reads: CASSLFGGRETQYF. CDR3 in DNA: TGTGCCAGCAGCTTATTTGGGGGTAGAGAGACCCAGTACTTC.

The table lists this clonotype with a few counts. This sequence joins TRBV2 and TRBJ2-4; no clear D gene. The V gene's germline CDR1 is SNHLY and CDR2 FYNNEI. The CDR3 runs to 13 residues. Trimming stripped 3 bases from V and 2 bases from J, with 5 bases between. This CDR3 is CASSDGTKNIQYF. The CDR3, as DNA: TGTGCCAGCAGTGACGGTACCAAAAACATTCAGTACTTC.

This clonotype was counted between two and nine times. The V call is TRBV11-2, the J call TRBJ1-2; D perhaps matches TRBD1 (6 bases). Germline V gene sequence: CDR1 SGHAT, CDR2 FQNNGV. V lost 3 bases, J lost 4 bases, and 12 bases lay in between. The CDR3 runs 14 residues. CDR3 loop: CASSFDGTPYGYTF. The DNA of the CDR3 is TGTGCCAGCAGCTTTGACGGGACACCCTATGGCTACACCTTC.

This clonotype was observed a handful of times. The rearrangement links TRBV20-1 to TRBJ2-3; D is unresolved. The germline gives CDR1 DFQATT, CDR2 SNEGSKA (reference sequence). CDR3 length: 13 residues. V lost 8 bases, J lost 1 base, and 13 bases lay in between. The CDR3 protein is CSKLGFGTDTQYF. The CDR3 DNA is TGCAGTAAATTGGGGTTTGGCACAGATACGCAGTATTTT.

V and J are TRBV7-2 and TRBJ2-2; 11 bases are a match to TRBD2. The CDR3 has 17 amino acids. Germline CDR1 SGHTA, CDR2 FQGNSA. V shed 0 bases, J shed 6 bases, and the junction held 6 bases outside the gene matches. CDR3 protein: CASSLASGRATAGELFF. The CDR3 DNA reads TGTGCCAGCAGCTTAGCTAGCGGGAGGGCCACTGCCGGGGAGCTGTTTTTT. Drawing the rest from reference TRBV7-2 and TRBJ2-2, the complete variable domain is GAGVSQSPSNKVTEKGKDVELRCDPISGHTALYWYRQSLGQGLEFLIYFQGNSAPDKSGLPSDRFSAERTGGSVSTLTIQRTQQEDSAVYLCASSLASGRATAGELFFGEGSRLTVL.

This clonotype was observed a handful of times. The CDR3 loop reads CASSLGRRNTEAFF. The CDR3 DNA is TGTGCCAGCAGTTTGGGCAGGAGGAACACTGAAGCTTTCTTT. V and J are TRBV12-3 or TRBV12-4 and TRBJ1-1; no clear D gene. The CDR3 is 14 residues long. V lost 3 bases, J lost 1 base, and 9 bases lay in between.

Note on this clonotype: One junction end disagrees with the germline gene, perhaps due to a read error. This chain connects TRBV7-9 to TRBJ2-5; no firm D call. Per germline, CDR1 SEHNR and CDR2 FQNEAQ (reference sequence). The length of the CDR3 is 12 residues. The CDR3 loop reads CASSLENQFVFF. CDR3 DNA: TGTGCCAGCAGCTTAGAAAACCAGTTTGTATTCTTC.

This clonotype was detected a few times. The chain uses TRBV10-3 and TRBJ2-1, with D possibly matching TRBD1 (6 bases). CDR3 size: 17 residues. Germline V gives CDR1 ENHRY, CDR2 SYGVKD. V was pared by 0 bases and J by 6 bases, with 18 bases between. Written as DNA, the CDR3 is TGTGCCATCAGTGAGTCCAGAGGCGTGGGGGCAGTCAATGAGCAGTTCTTC. It specifies CAISESRGVGAVNEQFF.

This clonotype was observed many times. The J gene is TRBJ1-2, the V gene TRBV5-1, with 7 bases lining up with TRBD1. V lost 4 bases to trimming and J lost 8 bases; unmatched junction nucleotides: 8. CDR1 SGHRS and CDR2 YFSETQ come from the germline V gene. The CDR3 totals 13 residues. The CDR3 protein is CASSENRGTGYTF. For the CDR3, the DNA is TGCGCCAGCAGCGAGAACAGGGGCACGGGCTACACCTTC. The complete variable domain, with remaining parts taken from reference TRBV5-1 and TRBJ1-2, reads KAGVTQTPRYLIKTRGQQVTLSCSPISGHRSVSWYQQTPGQGLQFLFEYFSETQRNKGNFPGRFSGRQFSNSRSEMNVSTLELGDSALYLCASSENRGTGYTFGSGTRLTVV.

This chain links TRBV21-1 with TRBJ2-7; the D call of TRBD2 is as the table states it, not checked on the DNA. TRBV21-1 constitutes a pseudogene. This CDR3 is built from 15 residues. CDR3 in DNA: TGTGCCAGCAGCCTAGGGGAGCGGTCCACCCTAGGGCAGTACTTC. Protein product: CASSLGERSTLGQYF.

This clonotype was detected a few times. The gene calls are TRBV20-1 and TRBJ1-1; the D gene is possibly TRBD1 (5 bases). Per the germline V gene, CDR1 is DFQATT and CDR2 is SNEGSKA (reference sequence). Trimming removed 5 bases from V and 3 bases from J, with 13 bases in between. The CDR3 has 13 amino acids. In DNA form, the CDR3 reads TGCAGTGCTCCCTCGGGGGGGGACACTGAAGCTTTCTTT. Its translation is CSAPSGGDTEAFF.

The CDR3 protein is CASRGQGGHNEQFF. The CDR3 DNA follows: TGTGCCAGCAGGGGACAGGGAGGACACAATGAGCAGTTCTTC. The chain employs TRBV6-2 or TRBV6-3 and TRBJ2-1; TRBD1 aligns across 9 bases. The V gene end was trimmed by 6 bases and the J gene end by 5 bases; junction bases not matched to a gene: 5. Germline V CDR1 and CDR2: MNHEY, SVGEGT. This CDR3 has 14 residues.

This clonotype was counted at least ten times. The chain links TRBV20-1 to TRBJ2-3; TRBD2 might be the D (5 bases). This CDR3 is 17 amino acids long. Trimming pared 4 bases from V and 5 bases from J, leaving 25 bases between. CDR1 and CDR2 (germline): DFQATT, SNEGSKA (reference sequence). CDR3 DNA sequence: TGCAGTGCTACTCCTGTCCTAGCTCGGAGCAGGCAAGATACGCAGTATTTT. The encoded protein is CSATPVLARSRQDTQYF.

This clonotype has only a few counts. V usage is TRBV5-1 and J usage is TRBJ1-2, with 7 bases that match TRBD1. Germline-derived CDR1 and CDR2 are SGHRS and YFSETQ. V dropped 4 bases and J dropped 0; count of bases not matched to a gene: 6. The CDR3 consists of 15 residues. This chain's CDR3 is CASSRGDSANYGYTF. CDR3 bases: TGCGCCAGCAGCCGCGGGGACAGCGCTAACTATGGCTACACCTTC. Full variable domain (outside the CDR3, taken from reference TRBV5-1 and TRBJ1-2): KAGVTQTPRYLIKTRGQQVTLSCSPISGHRSVSWYQQTPGQGLQFLFEYFSETQRNKGNFPGRFSGRQFSNSRSEMNVSTLELGDSALYLCASSRGDSANYGYTFGSGTRLTVV.

This clonotype was seen just once. The J gene is TRBJ2-1, the V gene TRBV20-1, with 12 bases lining up with TRBD2. J was trimmed by 0 bases and V by 2 bases; bases with no gene match: 5. This CDR3 is built from 17 residues. The germline gives CDR1 DFQATT, CDR2 SNEGSKA (reference sequence). CDR3 DNA sequence: TGCAGTGCTAGACCGGGACTAGCGGGTAGCTCCTACAATGAGCAGTTCTTC. Its protein is CSARPGLAGSSYNEQFF.

This clonotype was seen repeatedly, ten times or more. This chain connects TRBV6-2 or TRBV6-3 to TRBJ1-1; D is uncertain. CDR1 MNHEY and CDR2 SVGEGT come from the germline V gene. Trimming shortened V by 11 bases and J by 4 bases, and 14 bases separated the two germline ends. This CDR3 has 12 residues. CDR3 protein: CASSAWGTEAFF. Written as DNA, the CDR3 is TGTGCCTCTTCTGCTTGGGGCACTGAAGCTTTCTTT.

This chain links TRBV20-1 with TRBJ1-3; D not resolved. The V gene lost 3 bases and the J gene lost 0 bases, with 9 bases spanning the gap. This CDR3 spans 14 amino acids. The germline gives CDR1 DFQATT, CDR2 SNEGSKA (reference sequence). The CDR3 DNA reads as TGCAGTGCTAGGGCGCCTGCCTCTGGAAACACCATATATTTT. It yields the protein CSARAPASGNTIYF.

This sequence joins TRBV11-2 and TRBJ2-1; D possibly corresponds to TRBD1 (6 bases). The germline V gene encodes CDR1 SGHAT and CDR2 FQNNGV. CDR3 length: 12 amino acids. The V end lost 7 bases, the J end lost 7 bases, and 11 bases lay between the germline ends. The CDR3 protein is CASKGVRNEQFF. CDR3 sequence (DNA): TGTGCCAGCAAGGGGGTACGGAATGAGCAGTTCTTC.

The rearrangement joins TRBV12-3 or TRBV12-4 to TRBJ1-5; D gene ambiguous. V was cut by 9 bases and J by 3 bases, with 15 bases left in between. CDR3 length equals 14 residues. The CDR3 nucleotides are TGTGCCAGACAGAACGGACCTCACAATCAGCCCCAGCATTTT. Translating gives CARQNGPHNQPQHF.

This clonotype was recorded a few times. V is TRBV5-1 and J is TRBJ2-2, with D perhaps TRBD1 (6 bases). V gave up 4 bases and J gave up 3 bases, with 19 bases separating them. The CDR3 consists of 17 residues. In germline, CDR1 is SGHRS, CDR2 YFSETQ. CDR3 nucleotides: TGCGCCAGCAGCCCCTCGCCTACAGGGACCCACACCGGGGAGCTGTTTTTT. Its protein product is CASSPSPTGTHTGELFF.

The chain employs TRBV29-1 and TRBJ2-1, with D possibly being TRBD1 (6 bases). Trimming took 7 bases from V and 4 from J, leaving 17 bases between them. This CDR3 spans 14 amino acids. Germline V gene lookup returns CDR1 SQVTM and CDR2 ANQGSEA. The CDR3 is CSAHPQGPYNEQFF. CDR3 DNA sequence: TGCAGCGCCCATCCCCAGGGGCCATACAATGAGCAGTTCTTC.

The chain has TRBV3-1 and TRBJ1-1, with D perhaps TRBD1 (6 bases). CDR3 length: 16 amino acids. V dropped 1 base and J dropped 3 bases, with 15 bases sitting between them. Looked up from germline, CDR1 is LGHDT and CDR2 is YNNKEL (reference sequence). CDR3 nucleotide sequence: TGTGCCAGCAGCCAAGGGGGGGCTGGATCCCACACTGAAGCTTTCTTT. It is translated as CASSQGGAGSHTEAFF.

The J gene is TRBJ2-7, the V gene TRBV20-1; D unresolved. Germline CDR1 and CDR2: DFQATT and SNEGSKA (reference sequence). V was trimmed by 6 bases and J by 0 bases, leaving 12 bases between them. The CDR3 runs 13 residues. This chain's CDR3 is CSAPTPSSYEQYF. CDR3 DNA: TGCAGTGCACCCACCCCTAGCTCCTACGAGCAGTACTTC.

This clonotype was seen a few times. CDR3 protein: CASSYSGPTSGRVDTQYF. In DNA, the CDR3 is TGTGCCAGCAGTTACTCGGGCCCTACTAGCGGGAGGGTGGATACGCAGTATTTT. The rearrangement uses TRBV6-5 and TRBJ2-3, with TRBD2 identical over 13 bases. Per germline, CDR1 MNHEY and CDR2 SVGAGI. CDR3 length: 18 amino acids. After removal of 0 bases from V and 6 bases from J, the junction contained 9 bases not matched to a gene.

The chain combines TRBV11-1 with TRBJ1-1; 7 bases map to TRBD1. CDR3 length equals 18 residues. The J segment lost 1 base and the V segment lost 5 bases, leaving 16 bases of the junction unmatched. The V gene's germline CDR1 is SGHAT and CDR2 FQDESV (reference sequence). CDR3 DNA sequence: TGTGCCAGCAGCCTCGGATCGACTAGACAGGGTGCGAACACTGAAGCTTTCTTT. This gives the protein CASSLGSTRQGANTEAFF.